The clone carrying this T cell receptor beta chain came up a few times. Its antigen is undetermined. The data belong to a study of a mutant IDH1 vaccine in newly diagnosed glioma. Study-level information: Week 47 marked visit V13, whereas week 35 marked visit V12.

The CDR3 sequence is 16 residues long. The germline V gene encodes CDR1 LNHDA and CDR2 SQIVND (reference sequence). The V gene end was trimmed by 1 base and the J gene end by 7 bases; junction bases not matched to a gene: 7. Time point in this sample: week 35, safety follow-up. Vaccination used 300 ug of mutant IDH1 20-mer peptide per dose, with topical imiquimod. Data came from immunoSEQ multiplex PCR; TCRdb stores just in-frame clones and leaves some out. Of about 32,000 clones listed, 81% are singletons. The receptor was isolated from a man aged 30 to 45 with glioma. The gene calls are TRBV19 and TRBJ2-7; 13 bases match TRBD2. Here the sequenced sample was PBMCs, taken from a glioma patient whose treatment included an IDH1 peptide vaccine. CDR3 protein: CASSIAGTSGTTEQYF. The CDR3 bases are TGTGCCAGTAGTATAGCCGGGACTAGCGGGACAACGGAGCAGTACTTC.